This entry features one TCR beta chain sequence. Its antigen is not known. This sample was included in a study of CD4 T cells in relation to SARS-CoV-2 and coronaviruses. Trimming cost V 5 bases and J 7 bases, with 14 bases left between them. This CDR3 region has 14 residues. CDR1 is LNHDA and CDR2 is SQIVND in the germline V gene (reference sequence). Before the COVID-19 pandemic, during about 2011-2019, CD4+ T cells were taken from unexposed donors. The cells were cultured for around ten days before CD4+ T cells were isolated. Unexposed-donor CD4+ T cells were probed with SARS-CoV-2 S/N and four cold-coronavirus spikes, cells permitting. Fresh IL-2 medium replaced half the medium on days 3 and 7. The assay was immunoSEQ multiplex PCR, and TCRdb's table has in-frame clones only and misses some. The sample shows some 19,000 clones, about 80% of them seen only once.

The chain recombines TRBV19 with TRBJ1-4; tentatively, D is TRBD1 (6 bases). Sequenced material: CD4+ T cells from PBMCs, cultured in vitro. The receptor was isolated from a human donor in good health. The DNA of the CDR3 is TGTGCCAGTAGTGGAGGACAGATTGGTGAAAAACTGTTTTTT. Its translation: CASSGGQIGEKLFF.